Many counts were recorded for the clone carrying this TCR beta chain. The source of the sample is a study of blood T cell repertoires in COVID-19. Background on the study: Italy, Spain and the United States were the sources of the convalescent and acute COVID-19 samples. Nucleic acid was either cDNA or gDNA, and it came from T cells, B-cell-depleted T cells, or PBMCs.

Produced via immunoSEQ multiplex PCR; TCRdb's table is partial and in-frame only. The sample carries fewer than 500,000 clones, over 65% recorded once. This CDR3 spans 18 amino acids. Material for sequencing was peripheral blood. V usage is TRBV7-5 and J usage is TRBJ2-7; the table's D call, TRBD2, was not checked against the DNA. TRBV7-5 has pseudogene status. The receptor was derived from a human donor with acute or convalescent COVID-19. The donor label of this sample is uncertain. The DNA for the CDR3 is TGTGTCAGAAGTTTACGGCCCCGGGGACTAGCGGGACCCTACGAGCAGTACTTC. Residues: CVRSLRPRGLAGPYEQYF.